These T cell receptor beta chains were read from a single sample in a study of identical twins. Using its own MiXCR run on the 5' RACE reads, TCRdb lists one record per CDR3 protein. The data show about 220,000 distinct CDR3 sequences, less than 8% seen once. Separately, the same data were catalogued under a study of yellow fever vaccine responses in identical twins.

The specimen sequenced was memory (CD45RO+) T cells sorted from blood. Receptor source: a woman younger than 35 in good health. Each CDR3 is given with its conserved first and last residue. A D gene is named only where the DNA matches it firmly. Where a row states a size, it is once, few, many or the class of an expanded clone; other rows omit it.

D gene: .; V gene: TRBV6-5; clone size: .; J gene: TRBJ2-1; CDR3 protein: CASSYSPTVGEQFF; CDR3 DNA: TGTGCCAGCAGTTACTCGCCCACAGTTGGTGAGCAGTTCTTC
D gene: TRBD2; V gene: TRBV5-4; clone size: .; J gene: TRBJ2-5; CDR3 protein: CASSTDVPGLAGQETQYF; CDR3 DNA: TGTGCCAGCAGCACGGACGTACCGGGACTAGCGGGACAAGAGACCCAGTACTTC
D gene: .; V gene: TRBV7-2; clone size: few; J gene: TRBJ1-1; CDR3 protein: CASSLAAGRNTEAFF; CDR3 DNA: TGTGCCAGCAGCTTAGCAGCGGGGAGGAACACTGAAGCTTTCTTT
D gene: TRBD1; V gene: TRBV7-6; clone size: few; J gene: TRBJ2-3; CDR3 protein: CASSLGTGQGTDTQYF; CDR3 DNA: TGTGCCAGCAGCTTAGGGACGGGACAGGGTACAGATACGCAGTATTTT
D gene: .; V gene: TRBV28; clone size: .; J gene: TRBJ2-5; CDR3 protein: CASGLPEESQYF; CDR3 DNA: TGTGCCAGCGGCTTACCGGAGGAGTCCCAGTACTTC
D gene: .; V gene: TRBV7-2; clone size: many; J gene: TRBJ2-7; CDR3 protein: CASSPGEPYEQYF; CDR3 DNA: TGTGCCAGCAGCCCAGGGGAGCCCTACGAGCAGTACTTC
D gene: TRBD2; V gene: TRBV7-2; clone size: few; J gene: TRBJ2-1; CDR3 protein: CASRIGLAGMGEQFF; CDR3 DNA: TGTGCCAGCAGGATTGGACTAGCGGGAATGGGTGAGCAGTTCTTC
D gene: TRBD1; V gene: TRBV7-9; clone size: many; J gene: TRBJ2-2; CDR3 protein: CASSLDRGIVDAGELFF; CDR3 DNA: TGTGCCAGCAGCCTGGACAGGGGGATCGTTGACGCCGGGGAGCTGTTTTTT
D gene: .; V gene: TRBV7-6; clone size: .; J gene: TRBJ2-5; CDR3 protein: CASSRNYQETQYF; CDR3 DNA: TGTGCCAGCAGCCGTAATTACCAAGAGACCCAGTACTTC
D gene: .; V gene: TRBV4-2; clone size: many; J gene: TRBJ1-1; CDR3 protein: CASSPRALKNTEAFF; CDR3 DNA: TGTGCCAGCAGCCCCCGGGCCCTCAAGAACACTGAAGCTTTCTTT
D gene: .; V gene: TRBV15; clone size: many; J gene: TRBJ2-1; CDR3 protein: CATSRGGENNEQFF; CDR3 DNA: TGTGCCACCAGCAGAGGGGGGGAGAACAATGAGCAGTTCTTC
D gene: .; V gene: TRBV5-5; clone size: few; J gene: TRBJ1-3; CDR3 protein: CASSFAGLNTIYF; CDR3 DNA: TGTGCCAGCAGCTTCGCCGGGTTAAACACCATATATTTT
D gene: TRBD2; V gene: TRBV29-1; clone size: many; J gene: TRBJ2-7; CDR3 protein: CSVVLAGGPSSYEQYF; CDR3 DNA: TGCAGCGTTGTGCTAGCGGGAGGTCCCAGCTCCTACGAGCAGTACTTC
D gene: .; V gene: TRBV28; clone size: few; J gene: TRBJ1-4; CDR3 protein: CASSFDAGAFANEKLFF; CDR3 DNA: TGTGCCAGCAGTTTCGATGCAGGGGCGTTTGCTAATGAAAAACTGTTTTTT
D gene: .; V gene: TRBV29-1; clone size: many; J gene: TRBJ2-3; CDR3 protein: CSAGGGKDTQYF; CDR3 DNA: TGCAGCGCCGGAGGGGGGAAGGATACGCAGTATTTT
D gene: .; V gene: TRBV20-1; clone size: few; J gene: TRBJ2-1; CDR3 protein: CSAIRTGTTYNEQFF; CDR3 DNA: TGCAGTGCTATCAGGACCGGGACCACCTACAATGAGCAGTTCTTC
D gene: .; V gene: TRBV27; clone size: few; J gene: TRBJ1-4; CDR3 protein: CASRAYATNEKLFF; CDR3 DNA: TGTGCCAGCAGGGCCTACGCAACTAATGAAAAACTGTTTTTT
D gene: TRBD1; V gene: TRBV4-2; clone size: .; J gene: TRBJ1-2; CDR3 protein: CASEMGQLYGYTF; CDR3 DNA: TGTGCCAGCGAGATGGGACAGCTCTATGGCTACACCTTC
D gene: .; V gene: TRBV6-2/TRBV6-3; clone size: .; J gene: TRBJ1-5; CDR3 protein: CASSYVGGSNQPQHF; CDR3 DNA: TGTGCCAGCAGTTACGTCGGGGGTAGCAATCAGCCCCAGCATTTT
D gene: TRBD1; V gene: TRBV20-1; clone size: .; J gene: TRBJ1-1; CDR3 protein: CSARREGANTEAFF; CDR3 DNA: TGCAGTGCTAGACGGGAGGGGGCGAACACTGAAGCTTTCTTT
D gene: .; V gene: TRBV5-1; clone size: many; J gene: TRBJ1-4; CDR3 protein: CASSLAGTNEKLFF; CDR3 DNA: TGCGCCAGCAGCTTAGCAGGGACTAATGAAAAACTGTTTTTT
D gene: TRBD2; V gene: TRBV20-1; clone size: few; J gene: TRBJ2-1; CDR3 protein: CSARVSSGGPRAYNEQFF; CDR3 DNA: TGCAGTGCTAGAGTGTCTAGCGGGGGGCCCCGTGCCTACAATGAGCAGTTCTTC
D gene: .; V gene: TRBV4-3; clone size: .; J gene: TRBJ1-1; CDR3 protein: CASSQDMRTRGGTEAFF; CDR3 DNA: TGCGCCAGCAGCCAAGATATGAGGACCCGAGGTGGAACTGAAGCTTTCTTT
D gene: .; V gene: TRBV20-1; clone size: many; J gene: TRBJ2-1; CDR3 protein: CSARDFRGGLNEQFF; CDR3 DNA: TGCAGTGCTAGGGACTTTCGTGGGGGGCTCAATGAGCAGTTCTTC
D gene: .; V gene: TRBV5-1; clone size: few; J gene: TRBJ1-1; CDR3 protein: CASKIIIENTEAFF; CDR3 DNA: TGCGCCAGCAAGATTATAATAGAAAACACTGAAGCTTTCTTT
D gene: .; V gene: TRBV6-2/TRBV6-3; clone size: .; J gene: TRBJ1-2; CDR3 protein: CASSDRRYGYTF; CDR3 DNA: TGTGCCAGCAGTGACAGGAGATATGGCTACACCTTC
D gene: .; V gene: TRBV6-6; clone size: many; J gene: TRBJ2-1; CDR3 protein: CASSPGGYNEQFF; CDR3 DNA: TGTGCCAGCAGCCCCGGGGGCTACAATGAGCAGTTCTTC
D gene: .; V gene: TRBV12-3/TRBV12-4; clone size: few; J gene: TRBJ2-3; CDR3 protein: CASSFEGSGRATDTQYF; CDR3 DNA: TGTGCCAGCAGTTTTGAAGGTTCGGGGAGAGCCACAGATACGCAGTATTTT
D gene: .; V gene: TRBV4-2; clone size: many; J gene: TRBJ2-1; CDR3 protein: CASSPSTSYNEQFF; CDR3 DNA: TGTGCCAGCAGCCCTTCCACATCCTACAATGAGCAGTTCTTC
D gene: .; V gene: TRBV6-6; clone size: few; J gene: TRBJ2-7; CDR3 protein: CASSWTATYEQYF; CDR3 DNA: TGTGCCAGCAGTTGGACAGCAACCTACGAGCAGTACTTC
D gene: .; V gene: TRBV4-3; clone size: .; J gene: TRBJ1-2; CDR3 protein: CASSQGWDSGGGYTF; CDR3 DNA: TGCGCCAGCAGCCAGGGATGGGACTCGGGGGGCGGCTACACCTTC
D gene: TRBD1; V gene: TRBV7-8; clone size: few; J gene: TRBJ1-1; CDR3 protein: CASSPPYRGTEAFF; CDR3 DNA: TGTGCCAGCAGCCCACCTTACAGGGGCACTGAAGCTTTCTTT
D gene: TRBD1; V gene: TRBV6-1; clone size: .; J gene: TRBJ1-5; CDR3 protein: CASSEGQGGNQPQHF; CDR3 DNA: TGTGCCAGCAGTGAGGGACAGGGAGGCAATCAGCCCCAGCATTTT